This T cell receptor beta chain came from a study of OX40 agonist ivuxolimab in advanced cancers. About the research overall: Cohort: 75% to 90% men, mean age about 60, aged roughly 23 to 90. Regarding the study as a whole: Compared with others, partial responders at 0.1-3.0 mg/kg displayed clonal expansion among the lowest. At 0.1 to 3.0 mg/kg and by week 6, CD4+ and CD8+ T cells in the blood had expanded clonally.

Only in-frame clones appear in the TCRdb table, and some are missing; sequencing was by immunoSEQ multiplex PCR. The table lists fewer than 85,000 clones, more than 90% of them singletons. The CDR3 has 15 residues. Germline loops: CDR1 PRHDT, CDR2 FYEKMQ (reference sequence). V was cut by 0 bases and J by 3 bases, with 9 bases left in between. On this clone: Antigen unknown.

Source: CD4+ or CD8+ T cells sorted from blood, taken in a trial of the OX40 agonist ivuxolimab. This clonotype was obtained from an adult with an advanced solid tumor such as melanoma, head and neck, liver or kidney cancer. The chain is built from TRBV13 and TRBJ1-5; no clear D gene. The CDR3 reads CASSLGGFVNQPQHF. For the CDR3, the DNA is TGTGCCAGCAGCTTAGGAGGGTTTGTCAATCAGCCCCAGCATTTT.